These T cell receptor beta chains were read from a single sample in a study of T cell changes during pregnancy in multiple sclerosis. The data were produced by immunoSEQ multiplex PCR, yet TCRdb's version contains in-frame clones alone and is incomplete. The sample includes around 80,000 clones, approximately 93% of them seen just once. The sample here was peripheral blood, taken in the second trimester of pregnancy. These receptors were collected from a female donor in good health, enrolled as a control in a pregnancy study. CDR3s include the opening cysteine and the closing phenylalanine or tryptophan. The D gene is left open where the match is weak. The size field is filled for only some rows; it gives once, few, many or a size class.

- | - | TRBJ1-1 | TRBV5-1 | CASSLGGGGTEAFF | TGCGCCAGCAGCTTAGGGGGGGGCGGAACTGAAGCTTTCTTT
- | TRBD1 | TRBJ1-1 | TRBV7-2 | CASRRGGETAEAFF | TGTGCCTCCCGGCGAGGGGGCGAAACGGCTGAAGCTTTCTTT
- | TRBD2 | TRBJ2-1 | TRBV11-3 | CASSLGGTSQHNEQFF | TGTGCCAGCAGCTTAGGAGGGACTAGTCAGCACAATGAGCAGTTCTTC
- | TRBD2 | TRBJ2-1 | TRBV7-9 | CASSFLAGDFNEQFF | TGTGCCAGCAGCTTTCTAGCGGGAGATTTCAATGAGCAGTTCTTC
- | - | TRBJ2-2 | TRBV30 | CAWSAPGPNTGELFF | TGTGCCTGGAGTGCCCCAGGGCCCAACACCGGGGAGCTGTTTTTT
- | TRBD2 | TRBJ2-1 | TRBV6-6 | CASGGEREPNEQFF | TGTGCCAGTGGGGGGGAGCGGGAGCCCAATGAGCAGTTCTTC
- | - | TRBJ1-5 | TRBV10-3 | CAISEIVNQPQHF | TGTGCCATCAGTGAAATAGTCAATCAGCCCCAGCATTTT
- | TRBD1 | TRBJ2-7 | TRBV28 | CASSPGQPYEQYF | TGTGCCAGCAGCCCGGGACAGCCCTACGAGCAGTACTTC
- | TRBD2 | TRBJ2-1 | TRBV4-1 | CASSHEAGVIYNEQFF | TGCGCCAGCAGCCACGAAGCGGGAGTCATCTACAATGAGCAGTTCTTC
- | - | TRBJ1-2 | TRBV7-2 | CASSLGRGYGYTF | TGTGCCAGCAGCTTAGGCAGAGGCTATGGCTACACCTTC
- | - | TRBJ1-1 | TRBV6-1 | CASNSRSGQETFF | TGTGCCAGCAATTCCCGATCGGGACAAGAAACTTTCTTT
- | - | TRBJ1-3 | TRBV2 | CASSAEFSGNTIYF | TGTGCCAGCAGTGCGGAGTTCTCTGGAAACACCATATATTTT
few | TRBD2 | TRBJ2-3 | TRBV30 | CAWSQGLADTDTQYF | TGTGCCTGGAGTCAAGGACTAGCGGATACAGATACGCAGTATTTT
- | TRBD2 | TRBJ2-5 | TRBV6-6 | CASSYSGTTQETQYF | TGTGCCAGCAGTTACTCGGGGACTACCCAAGAGACCCAGTACTTC
- | - | TRBJ2-3 | TRBV5-1 | CASSLDFRGTSTDTQYF | TGCGCCAGCAGCTTGGACTTCAGGGGTACTAGCACAGATACGCAGTATTTT
- | TRBD1 | TRBJ2-1 | TRBV5-6 | CASSLLDRGGLNEQFF | TGTGCCAGCAGCCTCCTAGACAGGGGGGGACTGAATGAGCAGTTCTTC
- | TRBD1 | TRBJ2-3 | TRBV18 | CASSPLPGQGAYPIITQYF | TGTGCCAGCTCACCTTTACCGGGACAGGGGGCGTACCCCATTATTACGCAGTATTTT
- | TRBD1 | TRBJ2-3 | TRBV15 | CATSRDSDRVFTDTQYF | TGTGCCACCAGCAGAGATTCAGACAGGGTCTTCACAGATACGCAGTATTTT
- | TRBD1 | TRBJ2-3 | TRBV5-1 | CASSFDPGQGTQYF | TGCGCCAGCAGCTTCGACCCAGGACAGGGGACGCAGTATTTT
once | TRBD1 | TRBJ2-2 | TRBV5-4 | CASSSLGGDAGELFF | TGTGCCAGCAGCTCCCTAGGGGGCGACGCCGGGGAGCTGTTTTTT
- | - | TRBJ1-3 | TRBV7-6 | CASSTPGAGNTIYF | TGTGCCAGCAGCACCCCGGGAGCTGGAAACACCATATATTTT
- | - | TRBJ2-7 | TRBV5-1 | CASSSNSYEQYF | TGCGCCAGCAGCTCGAACAGCTACGAGCAGTACTTC
- | TRBD1 | TRBJ1-1 | TRBV5-1 | CASSFGDRGPTEAFF | TGCGCCAGCAGCTTCGGCGACAGGGGACCCACTGAAGCTTTCTTT
- | - | TRBJ2-1 | TRBV11-2 | CASSPQDNEQFF | TGTGCCAGCAGCCCTCAGGATAATGAGCAGTTCTTC
few | - | TRBJ2-3 | TRBV2 | CASSEGAADTQYF | TGTGCCAGCAGTGAAGGAGCTGCGGATACGCAGTATTTT
- | TRBD1 | TRBJ2-7 | TRBV6-5 | CASSSSGQRYYEQYF | TGTGCCAGCAGTTCATCGGGACAGCGATACTACGAGCAGTACTTC
- | TRBD1 | TRBJ2-1 | TRBV10-2 | CASSEQGAYNEQFF | TGCGCCAGCAGTGAACAGGGGGCGTACAATGAGCAGTTCTTC
- | TRBD1 | TRBJ2-7 | TRBV29-1 | CSVGDSREQYF | TGCAGCGTTGGGGACAGTAGGGAGCAGTACTTC
- | TRBD1 | TRBJ2-2 | TRBV7-6 | CASSSGTGTGELFF | TGTGCCAGCAGCTCCGGGACAGGAACCGGGGAGCTGTTTTTT
- | TRBD1 | TRBJ2-3 | TRBV2 | CASRSGQGTDTQYF | TGTGCCAGCAGGTCCGGACAGGGCACAGATACGCAGTATTTT
- | - | TRBJ1-2 | TRBV4-1 | CASSQEGGNHGYTF | TGCGCCAGCAGCCAAGAAGGAGGGAATCACGGCTACACCTTC
- | - | TRBJ1-2 | TRBV11-2 | CASSFAESGGYTF | TGTGCCAGCAGCTTTGCAGAAAGTGGTGGCTACACCTTC
- | - | TRBJ1-1 | TRBV18 | CASSPAFTGGEAFF | TGTGCCAGCTCACCAGCCTTCACCGGAGGTGAAGCTTTCTTT
- | TRBD1 | TRBJ1-5 | TRBV19 | CASIVTGGDQPQHF | TGTGCCAGTATTGTGACAGGGGGCGATCAGCCCCAGCATTTT
- | TRBD2 | TRBJ2-7 | TRBV18 | CASSPPGLAVYEQYF | TGTGCCAGCTCGCCTCCGGGACTAGCAGTGTACGAGCAGTACTTC
- | - | TRBJ1-5 | TRBV28 | CASSTYRGNQPQHF | TGTGCCAGCAGTACCTACAGGGGCAATCAGCCCCAGCATTTT
once | TRBD1 | TRBJ2-4 | TRBV11-2 | CASSFKPTGSRNIQYF | TGTGCCAGCAGTTTCAAACCGACAGGGTCAAGGAACATTCAGTACTTC
- | TRBD1 | TRBJ2-3 | TRBV5-1 | CASSLGGGAGTDTQYF | TGCGCCAGCAGCTTGGGAGGGGGCGCGGGCACAGATACGCAGTATTTT
- | TRBD2 | TRBJ2-7 | TRBV19 | CASSPRLAGIYEQYF | TGTGCCAGTAGTCCCCGACTAGCGGGCATCTACGAGCAGTACTTC
- | - | TRBJ2-5 | TRBV5-5 | CASSLDSRYQETQYF | TGTGCCAGCAGCTTGGACAGCCGGTACCAAGAGACCCAGTACTTC
- | - | TRBJ2-5 | TRBV2 | CASARNLEETQYF | TGTGCCAGCGCCCGAAACCTAGAAGAGACCCAGTACTTC
- | TRBD1 | TRBJ1-4 | TRBV6-5 | CASRPTGNEKLFF | TGTGCCAGCAGGCCGACAGGGAATGAAAAACTGTTTTTT
- | - | TRBJ1-1 | TRBV7-9 | CASSLEGQSSLAEAFF | TGTGCCAGCAGCTTAGAAGGCCAGAGCAGCCTAGCTGAAGCTTTCTTT
- | - | TRBJ1-6 | TRBV2 | CASTEGRNSPLHF | TGTGCCAGCACGGAGGGTCGGAATTCACCCCTCCACTTT
- | - | TRBJ2-1 | TRBV5-6 | CASSSSADEQFF | TGTGCCAGCAGCTCTAGCGCTGATGAGCAGTTCTTC
- | TRBD2 | TRBJ2-6 | TRBV14 | CASSLRPGLAGLSGANVLTF | TGTGCCAGCAGCCTGAGGCCCGGACTAGCGGGTCTCTCTGGGGCCAACGTCCTGACTTTC
- | - | TRBJ2-3 | TRBV25-1 | CASSAPLGTDTQYF | TGTGCCAGCAGTGCCCCGCTAGGCACAGATACGCAGTATTTT
- | - | TRBJ2-5 | TRBV28 | CASSTPGAQETQYF | TGTGCCAGCAGTACCCCAGGGGCTCAGGAGACCCAGTACTTC
- | - | TRBJ1-2 | TRBV2 | CASKGANYGYTF | TGTGCCAGCAAGGGAGCTAACTATGGCTACACCTTC
- | TRBD1 | TRBJ1-1 | TRBV19 | CASRPGGQGGTEAFF | TGTGCCAGTCGACCCGGCGGGCAGGGGGGAACTGAAGCTTTCTTT
- | TRBD2 | TRBJ2-3 | TRBV6-5 | CASSGGGFGTDTQYF | TGTGCCAGCAGTGGGGGGGGATTCGGAACAGATACGCAGTATTTT
- | - | TRBJ2-3 | TRBV4-1 | CASSQERKPRSSHTQYF | TGCGCCAGCAGCCAAGAAAGGAAACCCCGGAGCTCGCATACGCAGTATTTT
- | - | TRBJ2-7 | TRBV28 | CASSSTGTSRDEQYF | TGTGCCAGCAGTTCTACTGGGACTTCCAGGGACGAGCAGTACTTC
- | - | TRBJ2-1 | TRBV5-1 | CASSLEYEQFF | TGCGCCAGCAGCTTAGAGTATGAGCAGTTCTTC
- | - | TRBJ2-7 | TRBV4-1 | CASSPRGTPTGQQYF | TGCGCCAGCAGCCCAAGGGGGACACCCACCGGCCAGCAGTACTTC
- | TRBD2 | TRBJ2-7 | TRBV4-2 | CASSHQPGGRASYEQYF | TGTGCCAGCAGCCATCAGCCCGGCGGGAGGGCCTCCTACGAGCAGTACTTC
- | - | TRBJ2-7 | TRBV28 | CASIPVLSYEQYF | TGTGCCAGCATCCCGGTCTTAAGCTACGAGCAGTACTTC